This T cell receptor (beta chain) was identified during a study of blood T cell repertoires in COVID-19. The overall study: The samples span acute and convalescent COVID-19 from the United States, Italy and Spain. T cells, B-cell-depleted T cells, or PBMCs provided the cDNA or gDNA that served as material.

V lost 2 bases to trimming and J lost 7 bases, with 15 bases between them. The germline V gene encodes CDR1 SGHRS and CDR2 YFSETQ. This CDR3 comprises 14 residues. The method was immunoSEQ multiplex PCR; TCRdb's version includes in-frame clones alone and lacks a portion of them. Among 150,000 to 200,000 clones, around 87% were seen once, and the ten largest hold 6% to 7.5%. This chain uses TRBV5-1 with TRBJ1-1; possibly TRBD1 for D (6 bases). Sequenced sample: peripheral blood. The sequence came from a woman aged 80 or over in a cohort sampled during active or convalescent COVID-19. This CDR3 is CASSFSGARNEAFF. CDR3 in DNA: TGCGCCAGCAGCTTTTCAGGGGCCAGGAATGAAGCTTTCTTT.